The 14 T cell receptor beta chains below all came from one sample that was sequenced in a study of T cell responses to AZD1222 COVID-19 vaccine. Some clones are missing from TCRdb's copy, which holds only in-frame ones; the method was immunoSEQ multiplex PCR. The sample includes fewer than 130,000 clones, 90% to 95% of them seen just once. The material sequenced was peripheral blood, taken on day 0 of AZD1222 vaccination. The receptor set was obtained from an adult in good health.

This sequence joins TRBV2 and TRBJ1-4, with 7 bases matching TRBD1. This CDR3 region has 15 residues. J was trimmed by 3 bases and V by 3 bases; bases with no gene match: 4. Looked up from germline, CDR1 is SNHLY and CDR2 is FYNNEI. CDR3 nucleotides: TGTGCCAGCAGTGACGACAGGGACGCTAATGAAAAACTGTTTTTT. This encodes CASSDDRDANEKLFF.

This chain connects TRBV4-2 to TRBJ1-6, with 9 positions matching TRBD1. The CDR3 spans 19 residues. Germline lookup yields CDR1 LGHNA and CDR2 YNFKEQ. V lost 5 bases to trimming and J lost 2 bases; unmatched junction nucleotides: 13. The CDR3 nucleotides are TGTGCCAGCAGCTCCGAGGATCCGGGACAGGGAACCTATAATTCACCCCTCCACTTT. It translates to CASSSEDPGQGTYNSPLHF.

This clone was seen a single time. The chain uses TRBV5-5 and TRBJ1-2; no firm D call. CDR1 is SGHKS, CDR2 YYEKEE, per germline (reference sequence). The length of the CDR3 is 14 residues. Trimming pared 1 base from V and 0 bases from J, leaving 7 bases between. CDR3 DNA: TGTGCCAGCAGCTTGAGCCCTTCTAACTATGGCTACACCTTC. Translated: CASSLSPSNYGYTF.

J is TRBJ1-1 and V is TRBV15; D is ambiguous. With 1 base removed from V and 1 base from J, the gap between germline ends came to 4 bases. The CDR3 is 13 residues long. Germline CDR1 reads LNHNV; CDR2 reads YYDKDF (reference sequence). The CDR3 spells CATSRVQNTEAFF. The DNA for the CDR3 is TGTGCCACCAGCAGAGTACAGAACACTGAAGCTTTCTTT.

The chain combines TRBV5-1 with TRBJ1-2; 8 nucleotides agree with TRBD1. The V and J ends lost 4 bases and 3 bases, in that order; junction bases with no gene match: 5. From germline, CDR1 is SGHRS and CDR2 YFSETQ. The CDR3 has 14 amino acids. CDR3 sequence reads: CASSPRTGHYGYTF. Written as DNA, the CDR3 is TGCGCCAGCAGCCCACGGACAGGGCACTATGGCTACACCTTC.

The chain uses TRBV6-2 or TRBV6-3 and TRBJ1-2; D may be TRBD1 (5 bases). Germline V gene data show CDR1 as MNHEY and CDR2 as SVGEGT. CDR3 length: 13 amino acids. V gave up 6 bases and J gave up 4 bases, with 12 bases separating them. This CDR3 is CASSPKDIYGYTF. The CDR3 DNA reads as TGTGCCAGCAGCCCTAAGGACATCTATGGCTACACCTTC.

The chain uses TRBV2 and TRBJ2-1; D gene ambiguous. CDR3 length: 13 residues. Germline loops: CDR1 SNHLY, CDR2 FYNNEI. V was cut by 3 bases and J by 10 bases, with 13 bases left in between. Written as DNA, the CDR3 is TGTGCCAGCAGTGAGGAGTCGCCTTGGGAGCAGTTCTTC. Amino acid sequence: CASSEESPWEQFF.

The CDR3 nucleotides are TGTGCCAGTAGTATAGATAGGGGGTCAAGTCAGCCCCAGCATTTT. It codes for CASSIDRGSSQPQHF. The chain couples TRBV19 to TRBJ1-5, with a possible D match to TRBD1 (6 bases). CDR1 is LNHDA, CDR2 SQIVND, per germline (reference sequence). V shed 0 bases and J shed 6 bases, with 12 bases lying between them. This CDR3 is built from 15 residues.

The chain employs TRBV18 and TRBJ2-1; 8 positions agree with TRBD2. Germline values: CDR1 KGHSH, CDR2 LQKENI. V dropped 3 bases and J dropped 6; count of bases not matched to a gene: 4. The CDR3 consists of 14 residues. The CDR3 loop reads CASSPGGARNEQFF. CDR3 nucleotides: TGTGCCAGCTCACCCGGGGGGGCCCGCAATGAGCAGTTCTTC. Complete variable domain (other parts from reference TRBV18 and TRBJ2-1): NAGVMQNPRHLVRRRGQEARLRCSPMKGHSHVYWYRQLPEEGLKFMVYLQKENIIDESGMPKERFSAEFPKEGPSILRIQQVVRGDSAAYFCASSPGGARNEQFFGPGTRLTVL.

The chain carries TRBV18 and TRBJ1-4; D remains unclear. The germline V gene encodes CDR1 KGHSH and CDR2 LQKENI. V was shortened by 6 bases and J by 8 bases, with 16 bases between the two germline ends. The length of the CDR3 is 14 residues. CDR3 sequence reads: CASSNSYGREKLFF. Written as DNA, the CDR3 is TGTGCCAGCTCGAACAGTTATGGGCGGGAAAAACTGTTTTTT.

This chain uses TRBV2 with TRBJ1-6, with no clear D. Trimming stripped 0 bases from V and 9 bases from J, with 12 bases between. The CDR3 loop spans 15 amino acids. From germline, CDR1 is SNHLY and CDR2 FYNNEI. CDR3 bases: TGTGCCAGCAGTGAAGCGCTGGCAACTATTTCACCCCTCCACTTT. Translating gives CASSEALATISPLHF.

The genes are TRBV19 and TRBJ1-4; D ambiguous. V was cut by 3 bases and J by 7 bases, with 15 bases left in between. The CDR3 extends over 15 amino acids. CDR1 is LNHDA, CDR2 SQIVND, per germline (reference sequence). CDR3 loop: CASSILHGVSEKLFF. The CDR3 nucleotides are TGTGCCAGTAGTATCCTACATGGAGTAAGTGAAAAACTGTTTTTT.

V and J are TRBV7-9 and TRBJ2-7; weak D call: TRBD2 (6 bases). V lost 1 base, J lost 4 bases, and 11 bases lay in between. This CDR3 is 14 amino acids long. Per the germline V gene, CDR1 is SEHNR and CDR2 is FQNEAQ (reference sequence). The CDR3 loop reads CASSLGGDWYEQYF. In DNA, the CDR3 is TGTGCCAGCAGCTTAGGCGGGGACTGGTACGAGCAGTACTTC.

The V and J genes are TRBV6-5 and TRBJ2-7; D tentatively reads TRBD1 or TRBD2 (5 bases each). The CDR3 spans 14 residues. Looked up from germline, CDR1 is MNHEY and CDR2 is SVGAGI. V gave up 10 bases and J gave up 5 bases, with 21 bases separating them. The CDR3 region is CAIKEVGAVNEQYF. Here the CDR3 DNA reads TGTGCCATCAAGGAGGTAGGGGCGGTCAACGAGCAGTACTTC.